This T cell receptor (beta chain) comes out of a study of T cells after yellow fever vaccination. Overall study findings and caveats: Post-booster samples contained most primary-vaccination clones (just under 98% CD4, roughly 88% CD8).

The CDR3 contains 15 residues. J gave up 0 bases and V 3 bases, and 5 bases lay outside the gene matches. Germline CDR1 and CDR2: SGDLS and YYNGEE. This clonotype has a count of ten or more. Its specificity is unknown. TCRdb reanalysed the 5' RACE reads using MiXCR and keeps one entry per CDR3 protein. The sample contains 300,000 to 350,000 distinct CDR3 sequences, roughly 4.3% of which appear only once. This clonotype originated in a man aged 18 to 29 who received the YFV17D yellow fever vaccine. The sample here was PBMCs, taken 15 days after the yellow fever booster vaccination. V and J are TRBV9 and TRBJ2-7; 8 nucleotides match TRBD1. The CDR3: CASSDGQGNSYEQYF. CDR3 DNA sequence: TGTGCCAGCAGCGATGGACAGGGTAACTCCTACGAGCAGTACTTC.